The 24 T cell receptor beta chains below come from one sample, sequenced in a study of blood T cell repertoires in COVID-19. Assay used: immunoSEQ multiplex PCR; TCRdb lists only in-frame clones, some missing. The table shows some 200,000 clones, with over 60% occurring only once. Source material: peripheral blood. The source of these receptors is a woman in her sixties or seventies with acute or convalescent COVID-19.

The chain uses TRBV25-1 and TRBJ2-7, with D maybe TRBD2 (6 bases). The V gene lost 10 bases and the J gene lost 5 bases, with 21 bases spanning the gap. This CDR3 comprises 14 residues. The germline V gene encodes CDR1 MGHDK and CDR2 SYGVNS. CDR3 in amino acids: CATARQGWGDEQYF. CDR3 DNA sequence: TGTGCCACCGCGCGCCAGGGCTGGGGGGACGAGCAGTACTTC.

The chain is built from TRBV7-2 and TRBJ2-2; 14 positions match TRBD2. CDR3 length: 18 amino acids. Germline V gene sequence: CDR1 SGHTA, CDR2 FQGNSA. Trimming at V came to 4 bases and at J to 5 bases, leaving 9 bases not matched to a gene. DNA of the CDR3: TGTGCCAGCAGCTACTCGGGACTAGCGGGGGTTCCGACCGGGGAGCTGTTTTTT. This gives the protein CASSYSGLAGVPTGELFF.

V usage is TRBV5-4 and J usage is TRBJ2-3; tentatively, D is TRBD1 (6 bases). The CDR3 is made up of 15 amino acids. Germline lookup yields CDR1 SGHNT and CDR2 YYREEE (reference sequence). Between the trimmed V and J ends, which lost 4 bases and 1 base, there was a span of 13 bases. The CDR3 bases are TGTGCCAGCAGCCTAACAGGGCGGGGCACAGATACGCAGTATTTT. Amino acids: CASSLTGRGTDTQYF.

A single count supports this clone. This sequence joins TRBV19 and TRBJ2-5, with D possibly TRBD2 on 6 matching bases. This CDR3 has 14 amino acids. The ends were cut back, 8 bases at V and 2 bases at J, with 15 bases in the middle. Germline loops: CDR1 LNHDA, CDR2 SQIVND (reference sequence). CDR3 protein: CASSRLEWQETQYF. CDR3 DNA sequence: TGTGCCAGTTCGCGACTAGAGTGGCAAGAGACCCAGTACTTC.

The chain has TRBV29-1 and TRBJ2-7; D may be TRBD1 (6 bases). The CDR3 sequence is 12 residues long. Trimming took 7 bases from V and 0 from J, leaving 10 bases between them. Germline CDR1 and CDR2: SQVTM and ANQGSEA. The CDR3 reads CSAQGFSYEQYF. For the CDR3, the DNA is TGCAGCGCCCAGGGGTTCTCCTACGAGCAGTACTTC.

The CDR3: CASSYRVPHYNEQFF. The CDR3 DNA reads as TGTGCCAGCAGTTATCGGGTGCCCCACTACAATGAGCAGTTCTTC. This chain connects TRBV6-5 to TRBJ2-1, with no clear D. V was pared by 3 bases and J by 3 bases, with 12 bases between. This CDR3 is 15 amino acids long. Germline CDR1 reads MNHEY; CDR2 reads SVGAGI.

This clone has just a few counts. V is TRBV6-1 and J is TRBJ1-4; 10 bases are shared with TRBD1. Germline lookup yields CDR1 MNHNS and CDR2 SASEGT. The CDR3 consists of 16 residues. V shed 4 bases, J shed 7 bases, and the junction held 9 bases outside the gene matches. This CDR3 is CASSVDRGLVGEKLFF. The DNA for the CDR3 is TGTGCCAGCAGTGTAGACAGGGGGCTAGTCGGTGAAAAACTGTTTTTT.

The V gene is TRBV5-1, the J gene TRBJ2-3; a weak D match, TRBD2 (6 bases). In germline, CDR1 is SGHRS, CDR2 YFSETQ. The CDR3 spans 15 residues. V was clipped by 5 bases and J by 2 bases, with 15 bases between them. This chain's CDR3 is CASRSTGEDTDTQYF. CDR3 sequence (DNA): TGCGCCAGCAGGTCTACGGGGGAAGACACAGATACGCAGTATTTT. The full variable domain, rest sourced from reference TRBV5-1 and TRBJ2-3, is KAGVTQTPRYLIKTRGQQVTLSCSPISGHRSVSWYQQTPGQGLQFLFEYFSETQRNKGNFPGRFSGRQFSNSRSEMNVSTLELGDSALYLCASRSTGEDTDTQYFGPGTRLTVL.

This chain uses TRBV6-5 with TRBJ2-7, with D maybe TRBD1 (5 bases). The CDR3 is made up of 13 amino acids. Trimming removed 6 bases at V and 0 bases at J, with 9 bases between. Per germline, CDR1 MNHEY and CDR2 SVGAGI. The CDR3 DNA sequence: TGTGCCAGCAGCAAAGGGGCCTCCTACGAGCAGTACTTC. This translates into CASSKGASYEQYF.

This clone is categorized as medium-sized. In DNA, the CDR3 is TGCGCCAGCAGCTATATGGGACTAGCGGAAACCTACGAGCAGTACTTC. As protein: CASSYMGLAETYEQYF. The chain carries TRBV5-1 and TRBJ2-7; 11 bases are shared with TRBD2. CDR3 length equals 16 residues. From germline, CDR1 is SGHRS and CDR2 YFSETQ. The ends lost 3 bases at V and 2 bases at J; junction bases unmatched: 7.

The CDR3 DNA sequence: TGTGCCACCAGTGGAAGGGAGAATCAGCCCCAGCATTTT. The encoded protein is CATSGRENQPQHF. The rearrangement joins TRBV24-1 to TRBJ1-5; no clear D. Germline-derived CDR1 and CDR2 are KGHDR and SFDVKD. This CDR3 region has 13 residues. Trimming pared 5 bases from V and 4 bases from J, leaving 8 bases between.

The J gene is TRBJ2-5, the V gene TRBV14, with D uncertain. Germline values: CDR1 SGHDN, CDR2 FVKESK. With 4 bases removed from V and 2 bases from J, the gap between germline ends came to 8 bases. The CDR3 contains 13 residues. The CDR3 region is CASSLLGQETQYF. For the CDR3, the DNA is TGTGCCAGCAGCCTTCTAGGACAAGAGACCCAGTACTTC.

Here the CDR3 reads CASSVGGTGASVTDTQYF. The CDR3 DNA is TGTGCCAGCAGCGTCGGGGGGACAGGAGCTTCTGTCACAGATACGCAGTATTTT. The chain recombines TRBV9 with TRBJ2-3; maybe TRBD1 (8 bases). The V gene lost 2 bases and the J gene lost 2 bases, with 21 bases spanning the gap. This CDR3 is 18 amino acids long. In germline, CDR1 is SGDLS, CDR2 YYNGEE.

This clone was seen many times. The CDR3 DNA sequence: TGTGCCAGCAGCCCCCCGACAGCCACTGAAGCTTTCTTT. This sequence encodes CASSPPTATEAFF. The rearrangement joins TRBV7-9 to TRBJ1-1; possible D gene TRBD1, 5 bases. Deletions cut 5 bases from V and 4 bases from J, with 11 bases between. This CDR3 contains 13 residues. Germline CDR1 and CDR2: SEHNR and FQNEAQ (reference sequence).

CDR3 nucleotide sequence: TGTGCCAGCAGCCCTAGCGGGGGCACCTACAATGAGCAGTTCTTC. This sequence encodes CASSPSGGTYNEQFF. The V gene is TRBV6-2 or TRBV6-3, the J gene TRBJ2-1; 10 positions match TRBD2. Germline assignment: CDR1 MNHEY and CDR2 SVGEGT. V shed 6 bases, J shed 2 bases, and the junction held 4 bases outside the gene matches. The length of the CDR3 is 15 residues.

This chain joins TRBV11-2 and TRBJ2-1, with TRBD2 identical over 13 bases. This CDR3 has 16 amino acids. V trimming: 7 bases; J trimming: 3 bases; junction bases outside the gene matches: 6. The germline gives CDR1 SGHAT, CDR2 FQNNGV. The CDR3 coding sequence is TGTGCCAGCAACCCGGGACTAGCGGGGCTCTACAATGAGCAGTTCTTC. The encoded protein is CASNPGLAGLYNEQFF.

V usage is TRBV11-2 and J usage is TRBJ1-2; 7 nucleotides line up with TRBD1. Germline CDR1 is SGHAT and CDR2 is FQNNGV. J was trimmed by 10 bases and V by 5 bases; bases with no gene match: 16. The CDR3 is 15 residues long. DNA of the CDR3: TGTGCCAGCAGCCGTCTATACCAGACAGGGCGAGACTACACCTTC. Protein: CASSRLYQTGRDYTF.

This chain joins TRBV6-5 and TRBJ2-3, with 8 bases matching TRBD2. Trimming at V came to 2 bases and at J to 3 bases, leaving 7 bases not matched to a gene. Germline-derived CDR1 and CDR2 are MNHEY and SVGAGI. This CDR3 is built from 16 residues. As DNA, the CDR3 is TGTGCCAGCAGTTACGATTCGGGGGGGTCGACAGATACGCAGTATTTT. The encoded protein is CASSYDSGGSTDTQYF.

CDR3 nucleotides: TGTGCCAGCAGCTTACTGTCCGGGGAGCTGTTTTTT. Protein: CASSLLSGELFF. This sequence joins TRBV7-2 and TRBJ2-2; D gene ambiguous. The CDR3 extends over 12 amino acids. Trimming pared 2 bases from V and 6 bases from J, leaving 4 bases between. CDR1 is SGHTA, CDR2 FQGNSA, per germline. The full variable domain, with the rest looked up from reference TRBV7-2 and TRBJ2-2, is GAGVSQSPSNKVTEKGKDVELRCDPISGHTALYWYRQSLGQGLEFLIYFQGNSAPDKSGLPSDRFSAERTGGSVSTLTIQRTQQEDSAVYLCASSLLSGELFFGEGSRLTVL.

The chain carries TRBV7-8 and TRBJ2-5; 13 bases line up with TRBD2. J gave up 3 bases and V 5 bases, and 6 bases lay outside the gene matches. This CDR3 spans 16 amino acids. CDR1 is SGHVS, CDR2 FQNEAQ, per germline. CDR3 bases: TGTGCCAGCAGCCTAACTAGCGGGGGGGCAGAAGAGACCCAGTACTTC. Translating it yields CASSLTSGGAEETQYF.

This clone was found a few times. V gene TRBV30 combines with J gene TRBJ1-2; D possibly corresponds to TRBD1 (5 bases). CDR1 is GTSNPN and CDR2 is SVGIG in the germline V gene (reference sequence). This CDR3 region has 13 residues. The V gene lost 5 bases and the J gene lost 8 bases, with 18 bases spanning the gap. CDR3 bases: TGTGCCTGGTCCCCCGGGGGGTTTCAAGGCTACACCTTC. This gives the protein CAWSPGGFQGYTF.

This clone was seen once. V gene TRBV30 combines with J gene TRBJ2-3; 14 bases are a match to TRBD2. The junction had 8 bases not matched to a gene; V was cut back by 3 bases and J by 0 bases. The germline gives CDR1 GTSNPN, CDR2 SVGIG (reference sequence). This CDR3 comprises 18 residues. CDR3: CAWRSGLAGGGSTDTQYF. Here the CDR3 DNA reads TGTGCCTGGAGGTCTGGACTAGCGGGGGGCGGTAGCACAGATACGCAGTATTTT.

This rearrangement joins TRBV7-9 to TRBJ2-5; D ambiguous. Trimming stripped 6 bases from V and 0 bases from J, with 5 bases between. Germline V gives CDR1 SEHNR, CDR2 FQNEAQ (reference sequence). The CDR3 consists of 12 residues. This CDR3 reads CASRGNQETQYF. The CDR3 coding sequence is TGTGCCAGCAGGGGCAACCAAGAGACCCAGTACTTC.

V gene TRBV9 combines with J gene TRBJ2-1, with D perhaps TRBD1 (5 bases). The CDR3 runs 12 residues. Trimming took 0 bases from V and 12 from J, leaving 10 bases between them. The germline CDR1 and CDR2 sequences are SGDLS and YYNGEE. DNA for the CDR3: TGTGCCAGCAGCGTAGAGGGCCAGGGGCAGTTCTTC. Translating it yields CASSVEGQGQFF.